This T cell receptor beta chain emerged from a study of blood T cell repertoires in COVID-19. At the level of the study: COVID-19 samples, acute and convalescent, were from the United States, Italy and Spain.

The CDR3 sequence is 11 residues long. The germline CDR1 and CDR2 sequences are MNHEY and SVGAGI. Between the trimmed V and J ends, which lost 7 bases and 2 bases, there was a span of 4 bases. Clones were sequenced by immunoSEQ multiplex PCR, and TCRdb holds only the in-frame ones, with some missing. The data contain about 220,000 clones, 80% to 85% of them singletons. Sequences were obtained from peripheral blood. V gene TRBV6-5 combines with J gene TRBJ2-3; D remains ambiguous. The receptor was derived from a woman in her thirties who had recovered from COVID-19. CDR3: CASTSTDTQYF. The DNA of the CDR3 is TGTGCCAGCACCTCCACAGATACGCAGTATTTT.